This T cell receptor beta chain was sequenced in a study of PD-1 blockade in classical Hodgkin lymphoma. Study-wide points: The authors have not defined what causes the repertoire differences, possibly disease activity or prior therapy. Reports described newly diagnosed patients as having lower baseline TCR diversity than healthy donors.

As concerns this clone: What it recognizes is unknown.

The time point: newly diagnosed, previously untreated cHL patient sample. Thawed PBMCs underwent magnetic negative selection to yield purified CD4+ T cells. Peripheral samples used as comparators were newly diagnosed, untreated classical Hodgkin lymphoma PBMCs. Using immunoSEQ multiplex PCR, the repertoire was profiled, and TCRdb retains in-frame clones only, with some absent. The sample lists 20,000 to 25,000 clones; about 90% were seen once. V trimming: 5 bases; J trimming: 5 bases; junction bases outside the gene matches: 12. Germline CDR1 SEHNR, CDR2 FQNEAQ (reference sequence). This CDR3 has 15 amino acids.

This chain links TRBV7-9 with TRBJ2-7, with 7 bases that match TRBD1. What was sequenced was CD4+ T cells from blood. The clonotype was recovered from a human donor with classical Hodgkin lymphoma. This CDR3 reads CASSPTGAQGNEQYF. In DNA form, the CDR3 reads TGTGCCAGCAGCCCCACAGGGGCCCAAGGGAACGAGCAGTACTTC.